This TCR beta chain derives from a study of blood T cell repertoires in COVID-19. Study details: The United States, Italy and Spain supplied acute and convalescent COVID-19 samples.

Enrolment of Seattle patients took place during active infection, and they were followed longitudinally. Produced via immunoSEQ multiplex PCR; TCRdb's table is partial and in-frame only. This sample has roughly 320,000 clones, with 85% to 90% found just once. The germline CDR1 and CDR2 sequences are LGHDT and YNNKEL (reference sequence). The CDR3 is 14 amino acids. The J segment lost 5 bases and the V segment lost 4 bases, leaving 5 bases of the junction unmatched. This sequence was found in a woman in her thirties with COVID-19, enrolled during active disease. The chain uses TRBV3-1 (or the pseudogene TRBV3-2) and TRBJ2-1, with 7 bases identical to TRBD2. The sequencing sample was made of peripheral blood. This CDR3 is CASSPQRGHNEQFF. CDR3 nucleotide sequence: TGTGCCAGCAGCCCCCAGCGGGGACACAATGAGCAGTTCTTC.